This T cell receptor beta chain originates from a study of cytotoxic CD8 clonotypes in ibrutinib-treated CLL. General observations from the study: Clonality went up at the time of ibrutinib response, stayed stable in sustained remission, and later dropped back toward its baseline level at progression.

The CDR3 length is 16 residues. V was clipped by 4 bases and J by 5 bases; unmatched bases: 11. Per the germline V gene, CDR1 is GTSNPN and CDR2 is SVGIG (reference sequence). Data came from immunoSEQ multiplex PCR; TCRdb stores just in-frame clones and leaves some out. Among 150,000 or so clones listed, around 84% were seen once. Comment on this clone: Its antigen is not known.

The chain links TRBV30 to TRBJ2-1, with TRBD2 identical over 10 bases. This sample comprised PBMCs, obtained after 36 months of ibrutinib treatment. The TCR was taken from a human donor with chronic lymphocytic leukemia. DNA for the CDR3: TGTGCCTGGACCCAGGGGGCTAGCGGGAGTAACAATGAGCAGTTCTTC. It codes for CAWTQGASGSNNEQFF. Full variable domain (outside the CDR3, taken from reference TRBV30 and TRBJ2-1): SQTIHQWPATLVQPVGSPLSLECTVEGTSNPNLYWYRQAAGRGLQLLFYSVGIGQISSEVPQNLSASRPQDRQFILSSKKLLLSDSGFYLCAWTQGASGSNNEQFFGPGTRLTVL.